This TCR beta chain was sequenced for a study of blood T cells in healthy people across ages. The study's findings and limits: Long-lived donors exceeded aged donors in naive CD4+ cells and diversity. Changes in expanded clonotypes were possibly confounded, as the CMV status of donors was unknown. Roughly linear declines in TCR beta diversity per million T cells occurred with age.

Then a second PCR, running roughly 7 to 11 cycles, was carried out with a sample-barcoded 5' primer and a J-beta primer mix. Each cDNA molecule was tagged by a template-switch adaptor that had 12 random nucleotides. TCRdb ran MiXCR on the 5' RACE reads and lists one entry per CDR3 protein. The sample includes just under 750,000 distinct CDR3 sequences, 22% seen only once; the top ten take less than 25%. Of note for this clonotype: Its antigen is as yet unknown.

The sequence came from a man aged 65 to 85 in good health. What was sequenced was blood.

The DNA for the CDR3 is TGTGCCATCAGCCGTTCGGACGGCACAGATACGCAGTATTTT. Amino acid sequence: CAISRSDGTDTQYF. The V call is TRBV10-3, the J call TRBJ2-3; D is undetermined. There are 14 residues in the CDR3. Germline-derived CDR1 and CDR2 are ENHRY and SYGVKD. Trimming shortened V by 6 bases and J by 1 base, and 11 bases separated the two germline ends.